The rows below give T cell receptor beta chains drawn from one sample of a study of cytomegalovirus exposure and HLA in healthy donors. The method was immunoSEQ multiplex PCR; TCRdb's version includes in-frame clones alone and lacks a portion of them. This sample's clone table lists around 60,000 clones. The sample was PBMCs. Receptor source: a man aged 25 to 40 in good health and CMV-seropositive. The CDR3 runs from the conserved cysteine through the conserved F or W. D genes are given only for firm matches. Clone size is given for some rows only: seen once, a few or many times, or a class if the clone is expanded.

d_call,clone_size,v_call,j_call,cdr3_nt,cdr3_aa
NA,NA,TRBV6-6,TRBJ1-1,TGTGCCAGCATTGGGGGGGTCACTGAAGCTTTCTTT,CASIGGVTEAFF
TRBD1,NA,TRBV4-1,TRBJ1-5,TGCGCCAGCAGCCAGCAGGACAGGGGCAATCAGCCCCAGCATTTT,CASSQQDRGNQPQHF
NA,NA,TRBV18,TRBJ1-3,TGTGCCAGCTCTCCAGGAAACTCGGGGGGAAACACCATATATTTT,CASSPGNSGGNTIYF
NA,NA,TRBV11-2,TRBJ1-1,TGTGCCAGCAGCCCCCGAGGGGGGGTTGGTAGAGGGGCGAACACTGAAGCTTTCTTT,CASSPRGGVGRGANTEAFF
NA,NA,TRBV30,TRBJ1-1,TGTGCCTGGAGTACAGGAGCCACTGAAGCTTTCTTT,CAWSTGATEAFF
TRBD1,NA,TRBV6-6,TRBJ2-7,TGTGCCAGCAGGGGGGGGACAGGGGGAGTGTACTTC,CASRGGTGGVYF
NA,NA,TRBV5-4,TRBJ2-5,TGTGCCAGCAGCCGTTGGGACAAACAGACCCAGTACTTC,CASSRWDKQTQYF
NA,NA,TRBV25-1,TRBJ2-7,TGTGCCAGCTCCCCTTCCCCCTACGAGCAGTACTTC,CASSPSPYEQYF
NA,NA,TRBV30,TRBJ2-1,TGTGCCTGGACCGCTATTGAGCGGGTATACAATGAGCAGTTCTTC,CAWTAIERVYNEQFF
TRBD2,NA,TRBV4-2,TRBJ2-1,TGTGCCAGCAGCCAAGACCTAACTAGCGCCAATGAGCAGTTCTTC,CASSQDLTSANEQFF
TRBD1,NA,TRBV5-1,TRBJ2-1,TGCGCCAGCAGCTTGGCGGGACAGGGGGACAATGAGCAGTTCTTC,CASSLAGQGDNEQFF
TRBD1,medium-sized,TRBV4-1,TRBJ1-1,TGCGCCAGCAGCCACCTAACAGGGGGAGCTTTCTTT,CASSHLTGGAFF
TRBD2,NA,TRBV4-2,TRBJ2-5,TGTGCCAGCAGCCAAGTGGGCGGGGGGGCCAGGGAGACCCAGTACTTC,CASSQVGGGARETQYF
TRBD1,NA,TRBV2,TRBJ2-3,TGTGCCAGCAGCGCAGGGACAGGGGGAAGCACAGATACGCAGTATTTT,CASSAGTGGSTDTQYF
TRBD2,NA,TRBV7-9,TRBJ2-7,TGTGCCAGCAGCTCCCTGCTAGCGGGGGGGCCCGAGCAGTACTTC,CASSSLLAGGPEQYF
NA,NA,TRBV7-8,TRBJ2-7,TGTGCCAGCAGCCGGTCATCCCCCGAGCAGTACTTC,CASSRSSPEQYF
TRBD2,NA,TRBV7-2,TRBJ2-1,TGTGCCAGCAGCTTTAGCGGGAGTTCCCGGGAGCAGTTCTTC,CASSFSGSSREQFF
TRBD2,NA,TRBV6-5,TRBJ2-7,TGTGCCAGCAGTCAGGTAGCGGGACCAACCTACGAGCAGTACTTC,CASSQVAGPTYEQYF
NA,NA,TRBV18,TRBJ1-4,TGTGCCAGCTCACCATCAGGGGTGGATGAAAAACTGTTTTTT,CASSPSGVDEKLFF
NA,NA,TRBV30,TRBJ2-7,TGTGCCTGGAGCCTTGGACATCTCTACGAGCAGTACTTC,CAWSLGHLYEQYF
NA,NA,TRBV5-1,TRBJ1-4,TGCGCCAGCAGAAACACCCGGGACAACGAAAAACTGTTTTTT,CASRNTRDNEKLFF
TRBD1,NA,TRBV19,TRBJ2-7,TGTGCCAGTATGGGACAGGGGGGCGAGCAGTACTTC,CASMGQGGEQYF
TRBD1,NA,TRBV2,TRBJ1-5,TGTGCCAGCAGACTGACAGGGGATAGCAATCAGCCCCAGCATTTT,CASRLTGDSNQPQHF
NA,NA,TRBV2,TRBJ2-3,TGTGCCAGCAGTGGACAGGCAAACACAGATACGCAGTATTTT,CASSGQANTDTQYF
TRBD2,NA,TRBV4-1,TRBJ2-1,TGCGCCAGCAGCCAAGGGGAGCGGGGGGCCTACAATGAGCAGTTCTTC,CASSQGERGAYNEQFF
NA,NA,TRBV30,TRBJ1-5,TGTGCCTGGGGACAGAATAGCAATCAGCCCCAGCATTTT,CAWGQNSNQPQHF
TRBD1,NA,TRBV6-5,TRBJ2-2,TGTGCCAGCAGTGGATTCGAAAGGGGGCGCGGGGAGCTGTTTTTT,CASSGFERGRGELFF
NA,NA,TRBV6-5,TRBJ2-1,TGTGCCAGCAGTTACTCAGCGGACTGGGACAATGAGCAGTTCTTC,CASSYSADWDNEQFF
NA,NA,TRBV4-1,TRBJ1-4,TGCGCCAGCAGCCAACTACCGGGGGGACTGACTAATGAAAAACTGTTTTTT,CASSQLPGGLTNEKLFF
NA,NA,TRBV2,TRBJ2-1,TGTGCCAGCAGTGCCTCAAAGACAATCGATGAGCAGTTCTTC,CASSASKTIDEQFF
TRBD2,NA,TRBV7-9,TRBJ2-7,TGTGCCAGCAGCTCGAGCGGGAGAGGCTACGAGCAGTACTTC,CASSSSGRGYEQYF
TRBD2,NA,TRBV7-3,TRBJ2-3,TGTGCCAGCAGCAATAGCGGGAAGGAGGGAGATACGCAGTATTTT,CASSNSGKEGDTQYF
TRBD2,NA,TRBV14,TRBJ2-7,TGTGCCAGCAGCCGGGGACTAGCGGGAGTGTCCTACGAGCAGTACTTC,CASSRGLAGVSYEQYF
TRBD2,NA,TRBV14,TRBJ2-1,TGTGCCAGCAGCCAAGGACTAGCGGGAGCTTACAATGAGCAGTTCTTC,CASSQGLAGAYNEQFF
NA,NA,TRBV2,TRBJ1-5,TGTGCCAGCAGCCCGTTCGCGATCCTGCGGAGCAATCAGCCCCAGCATTTT,CASSPFAILRSNQPQHF
NA,NA,TRBV19,TRBJ1-5,TGTGCCAGTAGTATCTCTAGCAATCAGCCCCAGCATTTT,CASSISSNQPQHF
NA,NA,TRBV4-1,TRBJ1-5,TGCGCCAGCAGCCAAGAAATCTTCGGCGGGAGTAGCAATCAGCCCCAGCATTTT,CASSQEIFGGSSNQPQHF
NA,NA,TRBV5-6,TRBJ1-4,TGTGCCAGCAGCTTGGACAGCCGAACGAATGAAAAACTGTTTTTT,CASSLDSRTNEKLFF
NA,NA,TRBV5-1,TRBJ2-7,TGCGCCAGCAGCGGGGACTCCTTTCACGAGCAGTACTTC,CASSGDSFHEQYF
NA,NA,TRBV10-3,TRBJ1-1,TGTGCCATCAGTGAGTCGAGCAGGGAAGGAGCTTTCTTT,CAISESSREGAFF
TRBD1,NA,TRBV4-1,TRBJ1-2,TGCGCCAGCAGCCTATACCGGGACAGGGGAGACTATGGCTACACCTTC,CASSLYRDRGDYGYTF
NA,NA,TRBV13,TRBJ2-7,TGTGCCAGCAGCCGGTCCTACGAGCAGTACTTC,CASSRSYEQYF